These 15 T cell receptor beta chains share one sample of origin, sequenced in a study of metastatic and nonmetastatic thyroid tumors. Patients were all untreated before their thyroid surgery. TCRdb re-analyzed the PCR reads using MiXCR. The sample includes tens of thousands of clones, approximately 11% of them seen just once. The sequenced sample consisted of blood. The receptors here all came from a female donor with papillary thyroid cancer or a benign thyroid nodule (not recorded which). Some clones in this sample may be carry-over from other donors' samples.

This clone was found many times. The chain employs TRBV19 and TRBJ1-1, with a tentative D call TRBD1 (6 bases). Germline loops: CDR1 LNHDA, CDR2 SQIVND (reference sequence). The CDR3 has 14 residues. The V end lost 3 bases, the J end lost 3 bases, and 11 bases lay between the germline ends. CDR3 in amino acids: CASSILGADTEAFF. The CDR3 DNA reads as TGTGCCAGTAGTATTTTGGGGGCGGACACTGAAGCTTTCTTT.

This clone was seen a few times. This sequence joins TRBV25-1 and TRBJ2-7, with D hard to call. From germline, CDR1 is MGHDK and CDR2 SYGVNS. The CDR3 covers 14 residues. V was clipped by 10 bases and J by 5 bases, with 21 bases between them. The CDR3 DNA sequence: TGTGCCACCGGAACTATCGTGAGAACCGACGAGCAGTACTTC. Its translation is CATGTIVRTDEQYF.

J is TRBJ2-7 and V is TRBV12-3 or TRBV12-4; 7 nucleotides align to TRBD1. CDR3 length: 15 amino acids. Trimming removed 3 bases from V and 4 bases from J; junction bases left unmatched: 9. The chain's CDR3 is CASSLAGQVAYEQYF. CDR3 nucleotide sequence: TGTGCCAGCAGTTTGGCAGGACAGGTGGCGTACGAGCAGTACTTC.

This clone was detected ten times or more. This chain uses TRBV7-2 with TRBJ1-5; D unresolved. CDR1 is SGHTA, CDR2 FQGNSA, per germline. The CDR3 sequence is 15 residues long. V lost 5 bases to trimming and J lost 0 bases, with 11 bases between them. CDR3 in DNA: TGTGCCAGCAGCCCTACAGTCTATAGCAATCAGCCCCAGCATTTT. It codes for CASSPTVYSNQPQHF.

The chain uses TRBV6-1 and TRBJ2-7; D not certain. The V end was cut by 4 bases, the J end by 5 bases, with 12 bases between. Germline V gives CDR1 MNHNS, CDR2 SASEGT. The CDR3 is 13 residues long. The CDR3 loop is CASSVVGQNEQYF. The CDR3 bases are TGTGCCAGCAGTGTCGTAGGGCAGAACGAGCAGTACTTC.

This clone was observed many times. The rearrangement links TRBV3-1 to TRBJ2-3, with 11 positions matching TRBD2. Germline values: CDR1 LGHDT, CDR2 YNNKEL (reference sequence). There are 15 residues in the CDR3. The ends lost 4 bases at V and 0 bases at J; junction bases unmatched: 0. The CDR3 sequence: CASSRLAGSTDTQYF. CDR3 bases: TGTGCCAGCAGCCGACTAGCGGGAAGCACAGATACGCAGTATTTT.

This clone was detected ten times or more. The CDR3 nucleotides read TGTGCCAGCAGGCCAGGGGCTAGCGGCCTCTGGGGCACAGATACGCAGTATTTT. It codes for CASRPGASGLWGTDTQYF. The chain combines TRBV28 with TRBJ2-3, with D possibly TRBD2 on 7 matching bases. The V gene's germline CDR1 is MDHEN and CDR2 SYDVKM. Trimming removed 6 bases at V and 1 base at J, with 23 bases between. The CDR3 is 18 amino acids.

By share, this clone counts as medium-sized. This chain joins TRBV12-3 or TRBV12-4 and TRBJ2-7; 8 positions agree with TRBD1. The CDR3 has 15 residues. After removal of 6 bases from V and 1 base from J, the junction contained 8 bases not matched to a gene. The DNA of the CDR3 is TGTGCCAGCAGATGGCGGACAGGGAGTTCCTACGAGCAGTACTTC. Encoded protein: CASRWRTGSSYEQYF.

The rearrangement uses TRBV3-1 and TRBJ1-1; D is unclear. In germline, CDR1 is LGHDT, CDR2 YNNKEL (reference sequence). The germline V and J ends were trimmed by 2 bases and 3 bases, with 10 bases remaining between them. CDR3 length: 14 amino acids. Written as DNA, the CDR3 is TGTGCCAGCAGCCAAAGACACGGGGACACTGAAGCTTTCTTT. It yields the protein CASSQRHGDTEAFF.

This clone has at least ten counts. This chain joins TRBV11-2 and TRBJ2-1; 7 nucleotides line up with TRBD2. CDR1 SGHAT and CDR2 FQNNGV come from the germline V gene. V lost 3 bases to trimming and J lost 9 bases; unmatched junction nucleotides: 11. The CDR3 length is 15 residues. The CDR3 sequence: CASSFGAGPGGEQFF. CDR3 DNA sequence: TGTGCCAGCAGCTTCGGTGCGGGCCCGGGAGGTGAGCAGTTCTTC.

This clone was seen many times. V gene TRBV5-1 combines with J gene TRBJ2-1; possible D gene TRBD2, 6 bases. The CDR3 totals 15 residues. Germline CDR1 is SGHRS and CDR2 is YFSETQ. V gave up 4 bases and J gave up 1 base, with 12 bases separating them. The CDR3 protein is CASSLTGTSYNEQFF. As DNA, the CDR3 is TGCGCCAGCAGCCTGACCGGGACTTCCTACAATGAGCAGTTCTTC.

Many counts were recorded for this clone. V is TRBV5-1 and J is TRBJ2-5; 9 nucleotides line up with TRBD1. The V and J ends lost 9 bases and 4 bases, in that order; junction bases with no gene match: 4. Germline CDR1 and CDR2: SGHRS and YFSETQ. The CDR3 covers 12 residues. The DNA of the CDR3 is TGCGCCACCTCGGGACAGGGAGAGACCCAGTACTTC. Translated, it gives CATSGQGETQYF.

The chain combines TRBV28 with TRBJ2-7, with D unclear. The CDR3 consists of 14 residues. The germline V and J ends were trimmed by 2 bases and 6 bases, with 14 bases remaining between them. From germline, CDR1 is MDHEN and CDR2 SYDVKM. CDR3 amino acids: CASSLGRRASEQYF. For the CDR3, the DNA is TGTGCCAGCAGTTTAGGCCGTAGAGCGAGCGAGCAGTACTTC.

This clone was recorded many times. The V call is TRBV9, the J call TRBJ2-7, with 7 bases aligning to TRBD2. Trimming at V came to 4 bases and at J to 4 bases, leaving 8 bases not matched to a gene. This CDR3 spans 14 amino acids. In germline, CDR1 is SGDLS, CDR2 YYNGEE. The CDR3: CASSRLAEIYEQYF. For the CDR3, the DNA is TGTGCCAGCAGCCGTCTAGCGGAAATTTACGAGCAGTACTTC.

The chain uses TRBV2 and TRBJ2-7; D gene unclear. This CDR3 region has 11 residues. CDR1 is SNHLY, CDR2 FYNNEI, per germline. The CDR3 nucleotides are TGTGTCAGTGAGACGGTGGGGGAGCAGTACTTC. Residues: CVSETVGEQYF.